The 7 T cell receptor beta chains given below trace back to one sample, sequenced in a study of CD8+CD57+ T cells in acquired aplastic anemia (dated by TCRdb to 2016 to 2019). For sequencing, an Illumina HiSeq 2000 was employed. Profiling of TCR beta VDJ combinations and CDR3 sequences used genomic DNA as the template. TCRdb reanalyzed the raw reads on its own, using fastp at Q25 for trimming and MiXCR for clone calling, and kept in-frame beta chains. Merged by CDR3 protein, the rows form single entries marked with the most common genes and DNA. Across this sample there are around 180,000 distinct CDR3 sequences, with 55% to 70% seen only once. The leading ten clones occupy about 41% of the sample. Sequenced: sorted CD4+, CD8+, or CD8+CD57+ T cells (not recorded which) from PBMCs. The receptors come from a human donor in good health.

At least ten counts were recorded for this clonotype. Given a much more abundant clone one base away, this may be a read error. The V call is TRBV11-2, the J call TRBJ2-1; no reliable D call. Germline V lookup: CDR1 SGHAT, CDR2 FQNNGV. The CDR3 loop spans 12 amino acids. V was pared by 2 bases and J by 5 bases, with 4 bases between. Here the CDR3 reads CASSLWNNEQFF. The CDR3 DNA is TGTGCCAGCAGCTTATGGAACAATGAGCAGTTCTTC.

V usage is TRBV19 and J usage is TRBJ1-1; possible D gene TRBD1, 6 bases. This CDR3 has 15 amino acids. V shed 4 bases and J shed 1 base, with 13 bases lying between them. From germline, CDR1 is LNHDA and CDR2 SQIVND (reference sequence). The CDR3 sequence is CASSRQGRGNTEAFF. In DNA form, the CDR3 reads TGTGCCAGTAGTAGGCAGGGGCGTGGGAACACTGAAGCTTTCTTT.

V gene TRBV20-1 combines with J gene TRBJ1-5, with D unresolved. V shed 3 bases and J shed 9 bases, with 18 bases lying between them. This CDR3 region has 14 residues. Germline CDR1 reads DFQATT; CDR2 reads SNEGSKA (reference sequence). The CDR3 spells CSARADSSGRPQHF. The CDR3 DNA sequence: TGCAGTGCTAGGGCAGATTCCTCGGGTAGGCCCCAGCATTTT.

This clonotype was seen repeatedly, ten times or more. The chain is built from TRBV5-8 and TRBJ2-7, with 10 bases identical to TRBD1. The CDR3 sequence is 15 residues long. Germline V gene data show CDR1 as SGHTS and CDR2 as YDEGEE. Trimming removed 0 bases from V and 2 bases from J; junction bases left unmatched: 2. DNA of the CDR3: TGTGCCAGCAGCTTGGGGACAGGGGGAACCTACGAGCAGTACTTC. Encoded protein: CASSLGTGGTYEQYF.

The V call is TRBV7-2, the J call TRBJ2-1, with D possibly matching TRBD1 (6 bases). The germline V gene has CDR1 SGHTA and CDR2 FQGNSA. The CDR3 sequence is 15 residues long. V was clipped by 5 bases and J by 0 bases, with 11 bases between them. CDR3 region: CASSQIQGSYNEQFF. For the CDR3, the DNA is TGTGCCAGCAGCCAGATACAGGGCTCCTACAATGAGCAGTTCTTC.

The chain links TRBV20-1 to TRBJ2-6; D ambiguous. V gave up 1 base and J gave up 1 base, with 5 bases separating them. Germline CDR1 DFQATT, CDR2 SNEGSKA (reference sequence). The CDR3 is 14 amino acids. The CDR3 DNA sequence: TGCAGTGCTAGAGGGTCGTCTGGGGCCAACGTCCTGACTTTC. Translating gives CSARGSSGANVLTF.

The CDR3 DNA reads TGCAGCGCCCCCGGTATTGAAGCTTTCTTT. Amino acids: CSAPGIEAFF. The chain carries TRBV29-1 and TRBJ1-1; D unresolved. The CDR3 totals 10 residues. Trimming left V 7 bases short and J 7 bases short, with 10 bases between. The germline V gene encodes CDR1 SQVTM and CDR2 ANQGSEA.